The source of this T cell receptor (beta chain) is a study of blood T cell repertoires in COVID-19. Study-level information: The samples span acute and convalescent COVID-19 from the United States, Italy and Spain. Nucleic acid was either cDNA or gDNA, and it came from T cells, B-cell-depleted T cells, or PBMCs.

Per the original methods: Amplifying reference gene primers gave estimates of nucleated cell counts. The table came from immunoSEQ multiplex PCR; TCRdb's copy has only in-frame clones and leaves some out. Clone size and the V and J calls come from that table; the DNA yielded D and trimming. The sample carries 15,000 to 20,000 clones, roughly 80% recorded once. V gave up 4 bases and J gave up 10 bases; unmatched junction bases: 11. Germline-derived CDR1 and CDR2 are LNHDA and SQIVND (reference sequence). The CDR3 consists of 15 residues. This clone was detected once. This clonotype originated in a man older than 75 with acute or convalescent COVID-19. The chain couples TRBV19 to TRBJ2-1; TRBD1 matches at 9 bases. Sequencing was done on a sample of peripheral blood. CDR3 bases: TGTGCCAGTAGTAGGGGACAGGGCGGGACGAACGAGCAGTTCTTC. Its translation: CASSRGQGGTNEQFF.